These T cell receptor beta chains were read from a single sample in a study of blood T cells in healthy people across ages. Using its own MiXCR run on the 5' RACE reads, TCRdb lists one record per CDR3 protein. In the table there are fewer than 800,000 distinct CDR3 sequences, roughly 32% of which are singletons. Sequenced input: blood. These receptors all stem from a woman older than 75 in good health. CDR3s include the opening cysteine and the closing phenylalanine or tryptophan.

CDR3aa,j_gene,v_gene
CASSRTSGGPSEQFF,TRBJ2-1,TRBV7-9
CASSDSLVVIDEQFF,TRBJ2-1,TRBV2
CASSWGFQETQYF,TRBJ2-5,TRBV5-1
CASSLAGGGLYEQYF,TRBJ2-7,TRBV7-2
CASSQSSARQYF,TRBJ2-5,TRBV14
CASSPGAAPGLEQYF,TRBJ2-7,TRBV7-2
CASSPPGTGRGREQYF,TRBJ2-7,TRBV18
CASSFDLEMYF,TRBJ2-5,TRBV7-9
CALLGQGAARGTEAFF,TRBJ1-1,TRBV28
CASRTLLAGVTDTQYF,TRBJ2-3,TRBV7-8
CASSPAGLPLDGYTF,TRBJ1-2,TRBV25-1
CASSGEGLGKNIQYF,TRBJ2-4,TRBV9